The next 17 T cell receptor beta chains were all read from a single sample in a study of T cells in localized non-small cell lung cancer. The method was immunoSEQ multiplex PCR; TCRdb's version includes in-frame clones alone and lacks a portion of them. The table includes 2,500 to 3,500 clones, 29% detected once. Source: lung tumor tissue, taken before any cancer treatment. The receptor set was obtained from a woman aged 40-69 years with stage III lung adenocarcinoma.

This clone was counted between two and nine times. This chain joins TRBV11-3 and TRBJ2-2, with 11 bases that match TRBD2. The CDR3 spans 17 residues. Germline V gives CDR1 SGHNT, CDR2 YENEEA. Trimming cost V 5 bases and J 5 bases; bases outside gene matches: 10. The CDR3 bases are TGTGCCAGCAGCCCGGGACTAGCGGCGCTCGGGACCGGGGAGCTGTTTTTT. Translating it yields CASSPGLAALGTGELFF.

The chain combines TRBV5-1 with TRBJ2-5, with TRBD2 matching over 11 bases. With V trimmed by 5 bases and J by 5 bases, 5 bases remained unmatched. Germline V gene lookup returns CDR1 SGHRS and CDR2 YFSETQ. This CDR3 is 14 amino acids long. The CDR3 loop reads CASRISGRGETQYF. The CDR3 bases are TGCGCCAGCAGGATTAGCGGGAGGGGTGAGACCCAGTACTTC.

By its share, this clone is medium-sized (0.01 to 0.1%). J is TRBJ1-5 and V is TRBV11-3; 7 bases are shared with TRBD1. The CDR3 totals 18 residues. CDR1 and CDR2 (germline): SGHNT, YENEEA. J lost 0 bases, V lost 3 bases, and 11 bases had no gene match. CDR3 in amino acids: CASSFPGTENTSNQPQHF. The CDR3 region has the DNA TGTGCCAGCAGCTTTCCCGGGACAGAGAATACTAGCAATCAGCCCCAGCATTTT.

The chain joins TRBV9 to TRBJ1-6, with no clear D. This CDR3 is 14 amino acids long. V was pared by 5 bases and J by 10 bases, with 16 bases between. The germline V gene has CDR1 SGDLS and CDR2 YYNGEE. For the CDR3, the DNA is TGTGCCAGCAGTGAGCCGGGCGGCGGGTCACCCCTCCACTTT. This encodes CASSEPGGGSPLHF.

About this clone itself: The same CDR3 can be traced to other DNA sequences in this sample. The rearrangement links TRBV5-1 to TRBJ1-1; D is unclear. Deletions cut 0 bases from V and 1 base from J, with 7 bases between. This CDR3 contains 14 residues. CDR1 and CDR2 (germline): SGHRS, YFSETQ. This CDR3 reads CASSLGGSNTEAFF. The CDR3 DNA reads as TGCGCCAGCAGCTTGGGCGGATCGAACACTGAAGCTTTCTTT. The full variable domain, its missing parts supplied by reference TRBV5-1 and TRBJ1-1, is KAGVTQTPRYLIKTRGQQVTLSCSPISGHRSVSWYQQTPGQGLQFLFEYFSETQRNKGNFPGRFSGRQFSNSRSEMNVSTLELGDSALYLCASSLGGSNTEAFFGQGTRLTVV.

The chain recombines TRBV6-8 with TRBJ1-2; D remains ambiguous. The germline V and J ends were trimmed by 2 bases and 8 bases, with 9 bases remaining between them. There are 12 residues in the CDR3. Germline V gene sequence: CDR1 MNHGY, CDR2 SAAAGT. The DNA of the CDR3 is TGTGCCAGCAGTTACGAAGGGAACGGCTACACCTTC. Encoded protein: CASSYEGNGYTF.

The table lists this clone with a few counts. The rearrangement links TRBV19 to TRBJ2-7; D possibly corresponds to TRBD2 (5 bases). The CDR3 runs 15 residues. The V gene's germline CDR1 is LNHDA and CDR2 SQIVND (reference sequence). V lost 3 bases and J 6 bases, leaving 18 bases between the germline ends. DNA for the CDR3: TGTGCCAGTAGTATGAGGGAGCTCGGCGGTGGCGAGCAGTACTTC. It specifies CASSMRELGGGEQYF.

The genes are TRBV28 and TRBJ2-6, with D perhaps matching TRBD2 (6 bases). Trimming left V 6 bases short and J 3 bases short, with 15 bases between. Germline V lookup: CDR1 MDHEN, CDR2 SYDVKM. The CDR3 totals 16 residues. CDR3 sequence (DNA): TGTGCCAGCAGGCTGGAGGGGAGGCGTGGGGCCAACGTCCTGACTTTC. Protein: CASRLEGRRGANVLTF.

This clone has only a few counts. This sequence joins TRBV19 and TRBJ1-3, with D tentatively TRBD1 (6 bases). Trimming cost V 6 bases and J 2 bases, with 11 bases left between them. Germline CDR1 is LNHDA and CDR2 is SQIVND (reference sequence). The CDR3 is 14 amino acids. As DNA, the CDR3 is TGTGCCAGTAGCCAACAGGGTACTGGAAACACCATATATTTT. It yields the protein CASSQQGTGNTIYF.

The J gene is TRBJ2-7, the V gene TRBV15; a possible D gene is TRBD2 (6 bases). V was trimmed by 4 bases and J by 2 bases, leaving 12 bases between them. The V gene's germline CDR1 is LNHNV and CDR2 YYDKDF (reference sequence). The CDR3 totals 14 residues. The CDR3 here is CATSTQAGPYEQYF. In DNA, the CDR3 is TGTGCCACCAGCACCCAGGCGGGGCCCTACGAGCAGTACTTC.

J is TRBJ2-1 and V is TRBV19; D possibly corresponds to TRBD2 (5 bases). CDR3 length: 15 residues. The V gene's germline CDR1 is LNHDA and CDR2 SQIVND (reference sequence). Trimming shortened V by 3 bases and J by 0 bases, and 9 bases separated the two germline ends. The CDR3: CASSMSRASYNEQFF. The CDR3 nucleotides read TGTGCCAGTAGTATGTCGCGGGCCTCCTACAATGAGCAGTTCTTC.

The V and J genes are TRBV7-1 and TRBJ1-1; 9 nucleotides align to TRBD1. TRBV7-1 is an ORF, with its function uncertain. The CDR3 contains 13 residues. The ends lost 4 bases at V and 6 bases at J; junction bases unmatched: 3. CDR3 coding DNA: TGTGCCAGCAGCTTACAGGGGGCGGCTGAAGCTTTCTTT. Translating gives CASSLQGAAEAFF.

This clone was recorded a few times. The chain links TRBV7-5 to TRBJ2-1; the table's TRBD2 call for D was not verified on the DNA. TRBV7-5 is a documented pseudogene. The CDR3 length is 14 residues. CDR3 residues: CASSSPGGEHEQFF. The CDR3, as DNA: TGTGCCAGCAGCTCGCCCGGGGGGGAACATGAGCAGTTCTTC.

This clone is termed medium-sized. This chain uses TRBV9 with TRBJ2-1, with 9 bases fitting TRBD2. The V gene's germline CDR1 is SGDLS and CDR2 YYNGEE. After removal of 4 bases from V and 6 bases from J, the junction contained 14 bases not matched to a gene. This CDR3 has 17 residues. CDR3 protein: CASSRGGLAPWGNEQFF. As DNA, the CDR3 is TGTGCCAGCAGCCGAGGGGGACTAGCTCCTTGGGGCAATGAGCAGTTCTTC.

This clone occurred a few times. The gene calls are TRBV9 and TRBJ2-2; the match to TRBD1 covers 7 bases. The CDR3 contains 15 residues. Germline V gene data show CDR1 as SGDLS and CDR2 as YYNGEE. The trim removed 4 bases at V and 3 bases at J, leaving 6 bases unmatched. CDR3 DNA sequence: TGTGCCAGCAGCAAAGACAGGGCGGACACCGGGGAGCTGTTTTTT. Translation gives CASSKDRADTGELFF.

CDR3: CASSYWADSGNTIYF. The CDR3 DNA reads TGTGCCAGCAGTTATTGGGCCGACTCTGGAAACACCATATATTTT. The chain employs TRBV6-8 and TRBJ1-3; the D is unclear. The CDR3 spans 15 residues. CDR1 is MNHGY and CDR2 is SAAAGT in the germline V gene. The ends were cut back, 3 bases at V and 0 bases at J, with 9 bases in the middle.

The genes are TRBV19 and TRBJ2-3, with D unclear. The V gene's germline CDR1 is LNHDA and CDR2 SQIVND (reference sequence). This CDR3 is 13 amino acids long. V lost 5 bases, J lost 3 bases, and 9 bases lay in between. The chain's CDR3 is CASSPRTTDTQYF. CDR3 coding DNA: TGTGCCAGTAGTCCGCGGACGACAGATACGCAGTATTTT.